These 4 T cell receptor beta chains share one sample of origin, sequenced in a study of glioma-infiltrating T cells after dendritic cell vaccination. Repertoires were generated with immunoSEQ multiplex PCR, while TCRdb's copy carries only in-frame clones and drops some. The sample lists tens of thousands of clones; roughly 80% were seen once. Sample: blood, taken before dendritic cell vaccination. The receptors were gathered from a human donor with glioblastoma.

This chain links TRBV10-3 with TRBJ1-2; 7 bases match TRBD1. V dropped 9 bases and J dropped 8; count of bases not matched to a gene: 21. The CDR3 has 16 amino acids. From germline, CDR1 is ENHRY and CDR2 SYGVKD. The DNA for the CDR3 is TGTGCCATGGCCATTTCGCAGGTACAGGGGAGAAGCGGCTACACCTTC. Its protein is CAMAISQVQGRSGYTF.

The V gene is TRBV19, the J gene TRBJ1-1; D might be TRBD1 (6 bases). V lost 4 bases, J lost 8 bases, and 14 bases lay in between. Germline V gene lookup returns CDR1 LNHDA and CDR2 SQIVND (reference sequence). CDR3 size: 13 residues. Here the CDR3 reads CASSTQKQGEAFF. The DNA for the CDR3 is TGTGCCAGTAGTACACAGAAACAGGGAGAAGCTTTCTTT.

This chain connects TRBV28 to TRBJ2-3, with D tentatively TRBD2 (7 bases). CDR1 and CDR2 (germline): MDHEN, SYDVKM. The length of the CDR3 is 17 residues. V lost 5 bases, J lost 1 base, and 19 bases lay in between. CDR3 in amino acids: CASSHLEGGAGTDTQYF. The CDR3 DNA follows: TGTGCCAGCAGTCACCTGGAGGGGGGGGCCGGCACAGATACGCAGTATTTT.

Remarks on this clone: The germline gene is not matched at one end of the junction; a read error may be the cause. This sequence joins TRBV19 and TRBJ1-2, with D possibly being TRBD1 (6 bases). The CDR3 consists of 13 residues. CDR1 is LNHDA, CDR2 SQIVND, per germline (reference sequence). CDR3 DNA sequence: TGTGCCAGTAGTCCGCAGGGGAACTATGACTACACCTTC. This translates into CASSPQGNYDYTF.